This entry lists 26 T cell receptor beta chains sequenced from one sample in a study of control samples from healthy donors and cancer patients. The data were produced by immunoSEQ multiplex PCR, yet TCRdb's version contains in-frame clones alone and is incomplete. In the table there are tens of thousands of clones, around 85% of which are singletons. Sequencing input: PBMCs. The receptors were sampled from a man in his sixties or seventies with lung cancer.

V and J are TRBV24-1 and TRBJ2-2; 7 bases are a match to TRBD1. Germline V gene lookup returns CDR1 KGHDR and CDR2 SFDVKD. The length of the CDR3 is 13 residues. V shed 7 bases and J 4 bases; nucleotides not matched to a gene: 2. The CDR3 nucleotides read TGTGCCACCAGGGCAGGGGGCACCGGGGAGCTGTTTTTT. It yields the protein CATRAGGTGELFF.

The CDR3 DNA is TGTGCCAGCATCCCAGGCGGCTTTCAACGGGCCCCCGGGAAAAAACTGTTTTTT. It is translated as CASIPGGFQRAPGKKLFF. This chain joins TRBV21-1 and TRBJ1-4. TRBV21-1 is a documented pseudogene. The CDR3 runs to 18 residues.

The chain is built from TRBV5-1 and TRBJ1-2, with 7 bases aligning to TRBD1. V trimming: 0 bases; J trimming: 6 bases; junction bases outside the gene matches: 5. Germline loops: CDR1 SGHRS, CDR2 YFSETQ. The CDR3 is 14 amino acids. The CDR3 is CASSLDGQVDGYTF. In DNA, the CDR3 is TGCGCCAGCAGCTTGGACGGACAGGTGGATGGCTACACCTTC.

The chain links TRBV7-9 to TRBJ1-6; 9 positions match TRBD1. J was trimmed by 9 bases and V by 10 bases; bases with no gene match: 10. Germline V CDR1 and CDR2: SEHNR, FQNEAQ (reference sequence). There are 14 residues in the CDR3. The CDR3 loop is CAIRGQGISSPLHF. The DNA of the CDR3 is TGTGCCATCCGAGGACAGGGGATAAGTTCACCCCTCCACTTT.

V is TRBV27 and J is TRBJ1-4, with D unclear. Deletions cut 4 bases from V and 7 bases from J, with 13 bases between. The CDR3 sequence is 14 residues long. Germline CDR1 MNHEY, CDR2 SMNVEV (reference sequence). The DNA of the CDR3 is TGTGCCAGCAGTTCCCGGGCTGCGGGTGAAAAACTGTTTTTT. Protein: CASSSRAAGEKLFF.

Turning to this clone: This sample also contains other DNA sequences that code for the same CDR3. This sequence joins TRBV6-6 and TRBJ1-2; D gene unclear. Germline values: CDR1 MNHNY, CDR2 SVGAGI (reference sequence). The CDR3 loop spans 11 amino acids. Trimming left V 5 bases short and J 2 bases short, with 3 bases between. CDR3 protein: CASSRNYGYTF. The CDR3 region has the DNA TGTGCCAGCAGTAGAAACTATGGCTACACCTTC.

The chain employs TRBV5-4 and TRBJ2-4; D remains ambiguous. The CDR3 covers 16 residues. In germline, CDR1 is SGHNT, CDR2 YYREEE (reference sequence). V lost 0 bases to trimming and J lost 3 bases, with 13 bases between them. This chain's CDR3 is CASSLGQLGGKNIQYF. The CDR3 DNA sequence: TGTGCCAGCAGCTTGGGCCAGCTAGGTGGCAAAAACATTCAGTACTTC. Together with reference TRBV5-4 and TRBJ2-4, the CDR3 gives the full variable domain: ETGVTQSPTHLIKTRGQQVTLRCSSQSGHNTVSWYQQALGQGPQFIFQYYREEENGRGNFPPRFSGLQFPNYSSELNVNALELDDSALYLCASSLGQLGGKNIQYFGAGTRLSVL.

The chain is built from TRBV6-5 and TRBJ2-1; possibly TRBD2 for D (6 bases). CDR3 length: 12 residues. V dropped 5 bases and J dropped 11 bases, with 13 bases sitting between them. From germline, CDR1 is MNHEY and CDR2 SVGAGI. This CDR3 reads CASSQSGTQQFF. The DNA of the CDR3 is TGTGCCAGCAGTCAATCCGGGACTCAGCAGTTCTTC.

The chain recombines TRBV21-1 with TRBJ1-5; TRBD1 reflects the table's D call only, with no check against the DNA. TRBV21-1 is reported as a pseudogene. The CDR3 is 19 amino acids. This chain's CDR3 is CASSGLHGTGHYSNQPQHF. CDR3 sequence (DNA): TGTGCCAGCAGCGGTCTACATGGGACAGGCCATTATAGCAATCAGCCCCAGCATTTT.

This chain links TRBV2 with TRBJ1-2; D is perhaps TRBD1 (6 bases). The length of the CDR3 is 15 residues. Trimming stripped 2 bases from V and 6 bases from J, with 16 bases between. Per germline, CDR1 SNHLY and CDR2 FYNNEI. The CDR3 loop is CASSEISMGADGYTF. For the CDR3, the DNA is TGTGCCAGCAGTGAAATATCAATGGGGGCGGATGGCTACACCTTC. The full variable domain, rest sourced from reference TRBV2 and TRBJ1-2, is EPEVTQTPSHQVTQMGQEVILRCVPISNHLYFYWYRQILGQKVEFLVSFYNNEISEKSEIFDDQFSVERPDGSNFTLKIRSTKLEDSAMYFCASSEISMGADGYTFGSGTRLTVV.

The chain carries TRBV4-2 and TRBJ2-3; 7 bases fit TRBD2. The germline V gene has CDR1 LGHNA and CDR2 YNFKEQ. This CDR3 contains 17 residues. Losses at the gene ends were 4 bases for V and 1 base for J; bases not matched to a gene: 11. CDR3 sequence reads: CASSPHTSRGGTDTQYF. DNA for the CDR3: TGTGCCAGCAGCCCCCATACTAGCCGGGGGGGCACAGATACGCAGTATTTT.

The J gene is TRBJ1-2, the V gene TRBV24-1; possible D gene TRBD1, 5 bases. The germline CDR1 and CDR2 sequences are KGHDR and SFDVKD. The CDR3 extends over 15 amino acids. V dropped 5 bases and J dropped 4 bases, with 16 bases sitting between them. CDR3 bases: TGTGCCACCAGTGCCACAGGTCCTGGGGGCTATGGCTACACCTTC. Its translation is CATSATGPGGYGYTF.

This clone was found once. V and J are TRBV7-2 and TRBJ2-2; 7 bases match TRBD1. The CDR3 totals 14 residues. Germline CDR1 reads SGHTA; CDR2 reads FQGNSA. The J segment lost 5 bases and the V segment lost 8 bases, leaving 8 bases of the junction unmatched. The CDR3 loop is CASGSRGLTGELFF. CDR3 DNA sequence: TGTGCCAGCGGATCAAGGGGGCTTACCGGGGAGCTGTTTTTT.

The chain is built from TRBV4-3 and TRBJ1-6, with TRBD1 as a possible D gene (5 bases). CDR3 length equals 15 residues. CDR1 is LGHNA and CDR2 is YSLEER in the germline V gene. Trimming left V 0 bases short and J 10 bases short, with 13 bases between. CDR3 DNA: TGCGCCAGCAGCCAAGATTCGGGGTGGGGCTCACCCCTCCACTTT. This sequence encodes CASSQDSGWGSPLHF.

The rearrangement joins TRBV12-5 to TRBJ1-5, with a weak D call TRBD1 (5 bases). The CDR3 length is 14 residues. Germline lookup yields CDR1 LGHNT and CDR2 FRNRAP. Trimming took 0 bases from V and 4 from J, leaving 7 bases between them. CDR3 sequence (DNA): TGTGCTAGTGGTTTGGTAGCAGGGAATCAGCCCCAGCATTTT. Its protein is CASGLVAGNQPQHF. The full variable domain, its missing parts supplied by reference TRBV12-5 and TRBJ1-5, is DARVTQTPRHKVTEMGQEVTMRCQPILGHNTVFWYRQTMMQGLELLAYFRNRAPLDDSGMPKDRFSAEMPDATLATLKIQPSEPRDSAVYFCASGLVAGNQPQHFGDGTRLSIL.

The J gene is TRBJ1-6, the V gene TRBV9, with a tentative D call TRBD1 (5 bases). CDR3 length: 14 amino acids. V lost 0 bases, J lost 9 bases, and 10 bases lay in between. Germline V gene lookup returns CDR1 SGDLS and CDR2 YYNGEE. This chain's CDR3 is CASSVGREASPLHF. CDR3 nucleotides: TGTGCCAGCAGCGTAGGCAGGGAGGCTTCACCCCTCCACTTT.

V is TRBV27 and J is TRBJ1-4; D is uncertain. From germline, CDR1 is MNHEY and CDR2 SMNVEV (reference sequence). Trimming removed 6 bases from V and 0 bases from J, with 14 bases in between. CDR3 length: 16 amino acids. In DNA form, the CDR3 reads TGTGCCAGCAGCGGGATACACGGTGCAACTAATGAAAAACTGTTTTTT. It translates to CASSGIHGATNEKLFF.

CDR3 nucleotide sequence: TGTGCCAGTAGCTCGACAGCAAACTACGAGCAGTACTTC. It translates to CASSSTANYEQYF. The chain combines TRBV19 with TRBJ2-7; a possible D gene is TRBD1 (5 bases). The CDR3 extends over 13 amino acids. Germline lookup yields CDR1 LNHDA and CDR2 SQIVND (reference sequence). The V end lost 6 bases, the J end lost 3 bases, and 12 bases lay between the germline ends.

The chain recombines TRBV7-9 with TRBJ2-1, with TRBD2 matching over 8 bases. V shed 5 bases, J shed 6 bases, and the junction held 9 bases outside the gene matches. Germline V gene lookup returns CDR1 SEHNR and CDR2 FQNEAQ (reference sequence). This CDR3 contains 15 residues. The CDR3 bases are TGTGCCAGCAGCCCGGGGACTAGAGCATCCAATGAGCAGTTCTTC. This encodes CASSPGTRASNEQFF.

This clone was seen more than once but under ten times. The chain employs TRBV23-1 and TRBJ2-3; the D gene is possibly TRBD1 (6 bases). Being an ORF, TRBV23-1 has a function that is uncertain. Deletions cut 6 bases from V and 3 bases from J, with 19 bases between. The CDR3 runs 16 residues. CDR3: CASRDREGQTTDTQYF. CDR3 nucleotides: TGCGCCAGCAGAGATCGGGAAGGACAGACTACAGATACGCAGTATTTT.

The table lists this clone with a few counts. The chain carries TRBV4-1 and TRBJ1-2; unclear D gene. Germline V gene lookup returns CDR1 MGHRA and CDR2 YSYEKL. V lost 3 bases and J lost 8, with 16 bases in between. The length of the CDR3 is 14 residues. DNA of the CDR3: TGCGCCAGCAGCCAGCCCGCGTCTGGGGAAGGCTACACCTTC. Protein product: CASSQPASGEGYTF.

This rearrangement joins TRBV19 to TRBJ1-1; D not resolved. Germline V gene sequence: CDR1 LNHDA, CDR2 SQIVND (reference sequence). Trimming removed 4 bases at V and 1 base at J, with 10 bases between. CDR3 length: 14 residues. The CDR3 sequence is CASSSRAKNTEAFF. The CDR3 DNA is TGTGCCAGTAGTAGCCGGGCGAAGAACACTGAAGCTTTCTTT. Combining the CDR3 with reference TRBV19 and TRBJ1-1 gives the whole variable domain DGGITQSPKYLFRKEGQNVTLSCEQNLNHDAMYWYRQDPGQGLRLIYYSQIVNDFQKGDIAEGYSVSREKKESFPLTVTSAQKNPTAFYLCASSSRAKNTEAFFGQGTRLTVV.

This rearrangement joins TRBV5-1 to TRBJ2-6; the match to TRBD1 covers 7 bases. Germline assignment: CDR1 SGHRS and CDR2 YFSETQ. The CDR3 totals 15 residues. J gave up 4 bases and V 2 bases, and 3 bases lay outside the gene matches. This chain's CDR3 is CASSLQGTGANVLTF. As DNA, the CDR3 is TGCGCCAGCAGCTTACAGGGGACAGGGGCCAACGTCCTGACTTTC.

V gene TRBV7-9 combines with J gene TRBJ1-1; 10 bases fit TRBD1. V lost 6 bases to trimming and J lost 1 base; unmatched junction nucleotides: 8. The germline CDR1 and CDR2 sequences are SEHNR and FQNEAQ (reference sequence). This CDR3 is 16 amino acids long. In nucleotides, the CDR3 is TGTGCCAGCAGACATGACAGGGGGCAGAGGAACACTGAAGCTTTCTTT. This encodes CASRHDRGQRNTEAFF.

The V call is TRBV20-1, the J call TRBJ1-2, with a tentative D call TRBD1 (6 bases). V lost 2 bases, J lost 6 bases, and 7 bases lay in between. This CDR3 contains 11 residues. Per the germline V gene, CDR1 is DFQATT and CDR2 is SNEGSKA (reference sequence). CDR3 residues: CSARQGNGYTF. The CDR3 DNA is TGCAGTGCTAGACAGGGGAATGGCTACACCTTC.

The chain is built from TRBV5-4 and TRBJ2-1; no firm D call. The CDR3 extends over 15 amino acids. Between the trimmed V and J ends, which lost 1 base and 9 bases, there was a span of 17 bases. The V gene's germline CDR1 is SGHNT and CDR2 YYREEE (reference sequence). The CDR3 loop is CASSLRAADRVEQFF. The CDR3 bases are TGTGCCAGCAGCTTGCGGGCCGCTGATCGGGTTGAGCAGTTCTTC. Full variable domain (rest looked up from reference TRBV5-4 and TRBJ2-1): ETGVTQSPTHLIKTRGQQVTLRCSSQSGHNTVSWYQQALGQGPQFIFQYYREEENGRGNFPPRFSGLQFPNYSSELNVNALELDDSALYLCASSLRAADRVEQFFGPGTRLTVL.